These 9 T cell receptor beta chains were sequenced from one sample in a study of blood T cell repertoires in COVID-19 (dated by TCRdb to 2018 to 2020). Libraries were prepared through the immunoSEQ multiplex PCR assay. The immuneACCESS repertoire file appears here via TCRdb, limited to in-frame rearrangements. These files lack a portion of the clones; in checked studies, under half of the deficit traces to unresolved V genes, and the cause of the others is not known. For this sample the table gives about half a million clones, of which more than 85% were detected only once. 6.5% to 9.5% of the sample belongs to the ten largest clones. Sequencing input: PBMCs or T cells enriched from blood (not recorded which). The receptors were gathered from a woman aged 55-75 years who had recovered from COVID-19.

This clone has a handful of counts. This chain links TRBV28 with TRBJ1-2; 8 nucleotides agree with TRBD1. V shed 4 bases and J 2 bases; nucleotides not matched to a gene: 12. This CDR3 is 17 amino acids long. CDR1 MDHEN and CDR2 SYDVKM come from the germline V gene. CDR3 DNA: TGTGCCAGCAGTTCGTCGGACAGGGAGGGAGGAAACTATGGCTACACCTTC. Amino acid sequence: CASSSSDREGGNYGYTF.

The CDR3 nucleotides are TGTGCTAGTGGACCACAGGGGCCTTCGAGCAATCAGCCCCAGCATTTT. Its translation: CASGPQGPSSNQPQHF. V is TRBV12-5 and J is TRBJ1-5; 7 nucleotides match TRBD1. CDR3 length: 16 residues. J was trimmed by 1 base and V by 6 bases; bases with no gene match: 9. The germline CDR1 and CDR2 sequences are LGHNT and FRNRAP.

The chain uses TRBV4-1 and TRBJ1-1; 8 bases agree with TRBD1. Germline assignment: CDR1 MGHRA and CDR2 YSYEKL. V dropped 0 bases and J dropped 6; count of bases not matched to a gene: 12. The CDR3 covers 17 residues. CDR3 nucleotide sequence: TGCGCCAGCAGCCAAGATCTGAGACAGGGGATTAGAGCTGAAGCTTTCTTT. Its translation is CASSQDLRQGIRAEAFF.

This chain links TRBV20-1 with TRBJ1-3, with D uncertain. Germline CDR1 and CDR2: DFQATT and SNEGSKA (reference sequence). This CDR3 is 13 amino acids long. V was trimmed by 3 bases and J by 4 bases, leaving 10 bases between them. The CDR3 loop reads CSASLAGGNTIYF. CDR3 in DNA: TGCAGTGCTAGTTTGGCAGGAGGAAACACCATATATTTT.

This clone was detected once. The rearrangement uses TRBV3-1 (or the pseudogene TRBV3-2) and TRBJ2-7, with D possibly TRBD1 on 5 matching bases. The length of the CDR3 is 16 residues. Per germline, CDR1 LGHDT and CDR2 YNNKEL (reference sequence). The germline V and J ends were trimmed by 4 bases and 2 bases, with 18 bases remaining between them. CDR3 bases: TGTGCCAGCAGCCCGTCCCTTGGACAAAGTACCTACGAGCAGTACTTC. The encoded protein is CASSPSLGQSTYEQYF.

Regarding this clone: Other DNA sequences in the same sample also yield this CDR3. J is TRBJ1-2 and V is TRBV9, with D unresolved. Germline lookup yields CDR1 SGDLS and CDR2 YYNGEE. The CDR3 has 13 residues. Trimming left V 0 bases short and J 2 bases short, with 5 bases between. The CDR3 DNA sequence: TGTGCCAGCAGCGTAGACAGAAACTATGGCTACACCTTC. Amino acids: CASSVDRNYGYTF.

The gene calls are TRBV5-1 and TRBJ1-1, with a tentative D call TRBD1 (5 bases). CDR1 is SGHRS, CDR2 YFSETQ, per germline. This CDR3 spans 14 amino acids. Trimming took 3 bases from V and 7 from J, leaving 16 bases between them. The CDR3 region has the DNA TGCGCCAGCAGCTCGCAGACAGATGGGCTTGAAGCTTTCTTT. As protein: CASSSQTDGLEAFF.

The gene calls are TRBV19 and TRBJ1-2; 8 nucleotides agree with TRBD1. CDR3 length equals 16 residues. Germline CDR1 reads LNHDA; CDR2 reads SQIVND (reference sequence). J was trimmed by 2 bases and V by 6 bases; bases with no gene match: 11. The CDR3 nucleotides read TGTGCCAGTAGCAGGATGACAGGGGCGACCAACTATGGCTACACCTTC. Its translation: CASSRMTGATNYGYTF.

This clone occurred many times. This chain uses TRBV9 with TRBJ1-1, with 9 nucleotides matching TRBD1. The CDR3 has 16 amino acids. Losses at the gene ends were 0 bases for V and 4 bases for J; bases not matched to a gene: 7. Germline-derived CDR1 and CDR2 are SGDLS and YYNGEE. For the CDR3, the DNA is TGTGCCAGCAGCGTAGGGACAGGGGCCCTCGTCACTGAAGCTTTCTTT. It codes for CASSVGTGALVTEAFF.